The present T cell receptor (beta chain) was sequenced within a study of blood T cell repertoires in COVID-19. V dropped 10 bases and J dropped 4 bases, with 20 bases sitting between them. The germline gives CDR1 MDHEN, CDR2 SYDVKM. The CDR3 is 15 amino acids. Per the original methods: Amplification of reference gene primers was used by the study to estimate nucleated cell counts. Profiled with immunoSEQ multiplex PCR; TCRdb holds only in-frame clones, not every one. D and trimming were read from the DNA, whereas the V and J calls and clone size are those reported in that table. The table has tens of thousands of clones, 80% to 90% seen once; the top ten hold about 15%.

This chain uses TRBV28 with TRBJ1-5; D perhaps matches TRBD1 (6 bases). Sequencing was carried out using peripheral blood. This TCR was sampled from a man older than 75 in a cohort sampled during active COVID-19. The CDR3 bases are TGTGCCATCTACCCCCGGGGAGGGGGGAATCAGCCCCAGCATTTT. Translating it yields CAIYPRGGGNQPQHF.